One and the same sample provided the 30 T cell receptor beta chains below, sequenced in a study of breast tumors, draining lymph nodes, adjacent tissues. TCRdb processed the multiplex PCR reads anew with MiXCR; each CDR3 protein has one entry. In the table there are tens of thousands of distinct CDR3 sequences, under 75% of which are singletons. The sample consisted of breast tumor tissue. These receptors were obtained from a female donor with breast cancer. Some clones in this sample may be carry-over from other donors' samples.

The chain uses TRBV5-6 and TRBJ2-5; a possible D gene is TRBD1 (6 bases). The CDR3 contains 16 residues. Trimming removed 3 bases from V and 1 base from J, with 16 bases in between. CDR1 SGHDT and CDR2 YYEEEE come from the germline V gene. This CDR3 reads CASSSNLQGSQETQYF. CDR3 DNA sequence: TGTGCCAGCAGCTCAAACTTACAGGGTTCCCAAGAGACCCAGTACTTC.

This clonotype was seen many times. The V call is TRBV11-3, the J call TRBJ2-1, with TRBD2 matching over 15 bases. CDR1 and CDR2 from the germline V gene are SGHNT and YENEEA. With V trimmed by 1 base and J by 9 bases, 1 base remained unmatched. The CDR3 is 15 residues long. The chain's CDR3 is CASSLGTSGRAEQFF. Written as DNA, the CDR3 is TGTGCCAGCAGCTTAGGGACTAGCGGGAGGGCTGAGCAGTTCTTC. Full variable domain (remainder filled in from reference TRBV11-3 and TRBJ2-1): EAGVVQSPRYKIIEKKQPVAFWCNPISGHNTLYWYLQNLGQGPELLIRYENEEAVDDSQLPKDRFSAERLKGVDSTLKIQPAELGDSAVYLCASSLGTSGRAEQFFGPGTRLTVL.

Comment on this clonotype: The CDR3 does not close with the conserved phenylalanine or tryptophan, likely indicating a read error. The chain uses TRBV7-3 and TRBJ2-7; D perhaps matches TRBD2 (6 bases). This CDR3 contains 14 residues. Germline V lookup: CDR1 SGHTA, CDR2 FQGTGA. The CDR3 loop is CASSAQAGPSEQYL. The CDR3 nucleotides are TGCGCCAGCAGCGCCCAGGCGGGGCCGAGCGAGCAGTACCTC.

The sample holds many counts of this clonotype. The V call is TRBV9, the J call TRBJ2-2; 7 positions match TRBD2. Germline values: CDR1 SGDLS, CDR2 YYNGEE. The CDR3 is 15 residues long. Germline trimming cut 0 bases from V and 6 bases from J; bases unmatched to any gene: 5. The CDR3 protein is CASSVAPGGSGELFF. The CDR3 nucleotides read TGTGCCAGCAGCGTAGCCCCCGGGGGGTCCGGGGAGCTGTTTTTT.

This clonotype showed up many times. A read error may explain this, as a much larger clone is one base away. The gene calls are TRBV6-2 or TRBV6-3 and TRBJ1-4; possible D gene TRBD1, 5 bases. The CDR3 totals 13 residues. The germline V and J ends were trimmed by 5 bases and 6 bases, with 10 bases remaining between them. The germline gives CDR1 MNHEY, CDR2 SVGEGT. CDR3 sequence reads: CASSHGGDEKLFF. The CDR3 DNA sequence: TGTGCCAGCAGTCACGGAGGGGATGAAAAACTGTTTTTT.

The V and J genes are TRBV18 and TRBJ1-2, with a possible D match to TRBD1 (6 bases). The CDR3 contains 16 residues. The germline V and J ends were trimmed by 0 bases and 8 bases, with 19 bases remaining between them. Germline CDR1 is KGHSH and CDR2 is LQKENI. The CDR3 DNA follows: TGTGCCAGCTCACCACCGGGGGGACATGGAGGCGACGGCTACACCTTC. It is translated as CASSPPGGHGGDGYTF.

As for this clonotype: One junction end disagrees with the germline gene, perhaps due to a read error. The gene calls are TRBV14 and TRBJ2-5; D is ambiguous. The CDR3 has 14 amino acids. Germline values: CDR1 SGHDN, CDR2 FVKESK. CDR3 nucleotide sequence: TGCGCCAGCAGCCAAGATCGTTCCTACGAGACCCAGTACTTC. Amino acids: CASSQDRSYETQYF.

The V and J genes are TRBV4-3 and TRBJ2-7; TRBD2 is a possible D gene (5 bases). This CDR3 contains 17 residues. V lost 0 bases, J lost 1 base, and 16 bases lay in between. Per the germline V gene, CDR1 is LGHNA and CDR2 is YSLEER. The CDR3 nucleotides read TGCGCCAGCAGCCAAGATGGCAGGACTGAGATATCCTACGAGCAGTACGTC. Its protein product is CASSQDGRTEISYEQYV.

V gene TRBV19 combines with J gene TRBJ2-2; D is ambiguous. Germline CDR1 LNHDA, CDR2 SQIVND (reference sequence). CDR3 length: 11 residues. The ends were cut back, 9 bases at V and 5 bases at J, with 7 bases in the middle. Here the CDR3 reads CARRFTGELFF. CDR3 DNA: TGTGCCAGACGATTTACCGGGGAGCTGTTTTTT.

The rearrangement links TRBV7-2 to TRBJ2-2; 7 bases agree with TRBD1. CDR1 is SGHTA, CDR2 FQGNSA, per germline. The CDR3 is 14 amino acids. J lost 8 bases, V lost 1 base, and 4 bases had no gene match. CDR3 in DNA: TGTGCCAGCAGCTTAGACAGGGGCAGTGGGGAGCTGTTTTTT. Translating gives CASSLDRGSGELFF.

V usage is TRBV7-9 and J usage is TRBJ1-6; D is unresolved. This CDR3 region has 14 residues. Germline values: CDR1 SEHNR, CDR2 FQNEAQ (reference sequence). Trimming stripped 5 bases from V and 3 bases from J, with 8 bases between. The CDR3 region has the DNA TGTGCCAGCAGCAAACAAAGCTATAATTCACCCCTCCACTTT. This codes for CASSKQSYNSPLHF.

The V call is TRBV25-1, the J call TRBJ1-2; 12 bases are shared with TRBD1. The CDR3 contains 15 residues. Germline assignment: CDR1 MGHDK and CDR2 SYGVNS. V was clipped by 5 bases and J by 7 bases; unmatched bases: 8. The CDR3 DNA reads TGTGCCAGCAGTCGATCCGGGACAGGGGGCTCTGGCTACACCTTC. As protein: CASSRSGTGGSGYTF.

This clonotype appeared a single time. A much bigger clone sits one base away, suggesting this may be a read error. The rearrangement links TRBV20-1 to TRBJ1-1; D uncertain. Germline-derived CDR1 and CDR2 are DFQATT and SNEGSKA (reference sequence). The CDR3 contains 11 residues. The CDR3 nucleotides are TGCGGTGCTAGAAGAGGAACTGAAGCTTTCTTT. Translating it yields CGARRGTEAFF.

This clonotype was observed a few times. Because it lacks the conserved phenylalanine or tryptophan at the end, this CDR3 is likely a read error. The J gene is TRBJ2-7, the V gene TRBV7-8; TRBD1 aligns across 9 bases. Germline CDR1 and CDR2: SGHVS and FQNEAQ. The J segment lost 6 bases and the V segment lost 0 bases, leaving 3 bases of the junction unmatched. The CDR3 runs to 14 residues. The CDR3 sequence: CASSLADRGREQYH. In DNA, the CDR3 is TGTGCCAGCAGCTTAGCGGACAGGGGCCGCGAGCAGTACCAC.

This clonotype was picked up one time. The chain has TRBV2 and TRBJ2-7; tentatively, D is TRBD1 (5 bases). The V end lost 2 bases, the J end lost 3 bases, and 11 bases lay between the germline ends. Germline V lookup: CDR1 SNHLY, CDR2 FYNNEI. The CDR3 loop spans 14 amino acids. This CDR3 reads CASSEQGNNYEQYF. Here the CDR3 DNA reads TGTGCCAGCAGTGAACAGGGCAACAACTACGAGCAGTACTTC.

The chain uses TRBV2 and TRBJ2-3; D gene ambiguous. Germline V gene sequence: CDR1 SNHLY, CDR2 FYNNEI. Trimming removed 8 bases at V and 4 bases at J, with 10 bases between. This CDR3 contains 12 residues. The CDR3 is CASGVGPDTQYF. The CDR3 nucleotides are TGTGCCAGCGGAGTTGGCCCAGATACGCAGTATTTT.

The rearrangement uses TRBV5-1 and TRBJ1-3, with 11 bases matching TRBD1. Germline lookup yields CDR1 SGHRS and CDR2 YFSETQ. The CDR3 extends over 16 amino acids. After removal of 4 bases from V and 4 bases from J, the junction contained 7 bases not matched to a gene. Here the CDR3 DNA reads TGCGCCAGCAGCCGGGGACAGGGGGTGAGCGGAAACACCATATATTTT. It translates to CASSRGQGVSGNTIYF.

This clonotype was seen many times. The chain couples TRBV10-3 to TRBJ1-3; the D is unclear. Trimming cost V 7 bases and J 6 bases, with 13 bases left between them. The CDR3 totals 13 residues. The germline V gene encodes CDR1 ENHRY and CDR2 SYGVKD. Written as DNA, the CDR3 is TGTGCCATCATGGGGATAGAAGAAAACACCATATATTTT. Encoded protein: CAIMGIEENTIYF.

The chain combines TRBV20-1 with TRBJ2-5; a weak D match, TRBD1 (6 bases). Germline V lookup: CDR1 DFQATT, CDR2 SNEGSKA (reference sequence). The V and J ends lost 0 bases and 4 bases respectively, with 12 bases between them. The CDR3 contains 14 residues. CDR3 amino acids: CSARDPARGETQYF. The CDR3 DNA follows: TGCAGTGCTAGAGATCCCGCCAGGGGAGAGACCCAGTACTTC.

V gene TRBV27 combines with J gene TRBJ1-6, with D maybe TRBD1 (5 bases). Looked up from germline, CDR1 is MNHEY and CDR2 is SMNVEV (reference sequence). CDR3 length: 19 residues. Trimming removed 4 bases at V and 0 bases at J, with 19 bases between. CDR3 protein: CASSSGPGGVSSYNSPLHF. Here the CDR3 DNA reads TGTGCCAGCAGTTCGGGGCCGGGGGGGGTCAGCTCCTATAATTCACCCCTCCACTTT.

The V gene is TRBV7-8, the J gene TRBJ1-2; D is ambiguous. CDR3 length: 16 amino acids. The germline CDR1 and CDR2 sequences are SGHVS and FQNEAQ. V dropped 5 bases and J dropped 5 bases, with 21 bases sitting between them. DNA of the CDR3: TGTGCCAGCAGCGCACGTACCGGGGAAGAGGAGTATGGCTACACCTTC. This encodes CASSARTGEEEYGYTF.

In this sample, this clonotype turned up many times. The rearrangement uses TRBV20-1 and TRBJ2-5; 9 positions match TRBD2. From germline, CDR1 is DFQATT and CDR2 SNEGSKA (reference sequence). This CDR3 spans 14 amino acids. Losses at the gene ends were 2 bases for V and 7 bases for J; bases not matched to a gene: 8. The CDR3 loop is CSARPAGGGGTQYF. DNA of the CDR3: TGCAGTGCTAGACCAGCGGGAGGAGGCGGGACCCAGTACTTC.

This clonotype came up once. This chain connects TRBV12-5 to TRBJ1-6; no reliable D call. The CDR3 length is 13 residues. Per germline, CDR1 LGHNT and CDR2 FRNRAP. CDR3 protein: CASSPLMSGPLHF. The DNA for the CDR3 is TGTGCCAGCAGTCCTCTGATGAGCGGACCCCTCCACTTT.

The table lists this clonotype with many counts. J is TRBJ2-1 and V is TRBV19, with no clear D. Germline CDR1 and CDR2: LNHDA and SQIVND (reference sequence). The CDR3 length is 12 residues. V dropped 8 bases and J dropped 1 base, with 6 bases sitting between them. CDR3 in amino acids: CASVGSYNEQFF. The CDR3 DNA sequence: TGTGCCAGTGTTGGGTCCTACAATGAGCAGTTCTTC.

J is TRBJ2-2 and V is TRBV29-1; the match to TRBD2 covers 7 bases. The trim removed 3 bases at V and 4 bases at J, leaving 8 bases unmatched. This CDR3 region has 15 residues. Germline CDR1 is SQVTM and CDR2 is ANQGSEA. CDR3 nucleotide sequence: TGCAGCGTTGAGGGGGGGAACAGCCTCACCGGGGAGCTGTTTTTT. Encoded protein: CSVEGGNSLTGELFF.

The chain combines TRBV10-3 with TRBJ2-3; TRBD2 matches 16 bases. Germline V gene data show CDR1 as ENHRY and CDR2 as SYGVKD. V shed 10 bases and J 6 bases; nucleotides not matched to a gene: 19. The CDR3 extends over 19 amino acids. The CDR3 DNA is TGTGCCACCAACGTTGCCCCTGGGACTAGCGGGGGGGCGAGGGATACGCAGTATTTT. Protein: CATNVAPGTSGGARDTQYF.

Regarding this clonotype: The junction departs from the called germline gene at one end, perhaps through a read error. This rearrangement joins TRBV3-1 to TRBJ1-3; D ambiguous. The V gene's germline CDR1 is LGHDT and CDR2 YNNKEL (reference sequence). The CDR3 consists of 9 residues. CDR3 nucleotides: TGCGCCGGCGGAAACACCATATATTTT. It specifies CAGGNTIYF.

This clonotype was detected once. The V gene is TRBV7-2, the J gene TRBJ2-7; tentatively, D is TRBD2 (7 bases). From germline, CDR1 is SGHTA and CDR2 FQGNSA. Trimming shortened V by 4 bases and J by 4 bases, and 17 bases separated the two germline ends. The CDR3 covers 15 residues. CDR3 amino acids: CASSSSAGARYEQYF. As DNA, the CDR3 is TGTGCCAGCAGCTCCTCGGCGGGGGCAAGGTACGAGCAGTACTTC.

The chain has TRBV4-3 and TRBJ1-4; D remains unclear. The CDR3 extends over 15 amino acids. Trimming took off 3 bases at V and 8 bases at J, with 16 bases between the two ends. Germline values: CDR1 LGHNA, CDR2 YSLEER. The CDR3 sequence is CASSQAPSGGEKLFF. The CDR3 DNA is TGCGCCAGCAGCCAGGCCCCGAGCGGTGGGGAAAAACTGTTTTTT.

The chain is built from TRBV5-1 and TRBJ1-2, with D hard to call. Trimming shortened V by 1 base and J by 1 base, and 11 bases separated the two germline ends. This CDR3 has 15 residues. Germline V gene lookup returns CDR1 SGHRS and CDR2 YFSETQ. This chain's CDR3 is CASSLLGFGNYGYTF. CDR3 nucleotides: TGCGCCAGCAGCTTGTTAGGGTTTGGTAACTATGGCTACACCTTC.